The sequence of this T cell receptor (beta chain) was determined in a study of blood T cell repertoires in COVID-19. In the study overall: T cells, B-cell-depleted T cells, or PBMCs provided the cDNA or gDNA that served as material.

Authors' analysis steps: By means of reference gene primer amplification, nucleated cell counts were estimated. Profiled with immunoSEQ multiplex PCR; TCRdb holds only in-frame clones, not every one. V and J calls plus clone size are reproduced from that table; the DNA served to infer D and trimming. The sample contains 190,000 or so clones, approximately 86% of which appear only once. Trimming removed 0 bases from V and 5 bases from J; junction bases left unmatched: 5. Germline V gene sequence: CDR1 MGHRA, CDR2 YSYEKL. This CDR3 region has 16 residues. Sequencing input: peripheral blood. The clonotype comes from a middle-aged man with active or convalescent COVID-19. The J gene is TRBJ2-2, the V gene TRBV4-1, with 8 bases aligning to TRBD2. This CDR3 is CASSQDAGGFTGELFF. Here the CDR3 DNA reads TGCGCCAGCAGCCAAGACGCGGGGGGTTTTACCGGGGAGCTGTTTTTT.